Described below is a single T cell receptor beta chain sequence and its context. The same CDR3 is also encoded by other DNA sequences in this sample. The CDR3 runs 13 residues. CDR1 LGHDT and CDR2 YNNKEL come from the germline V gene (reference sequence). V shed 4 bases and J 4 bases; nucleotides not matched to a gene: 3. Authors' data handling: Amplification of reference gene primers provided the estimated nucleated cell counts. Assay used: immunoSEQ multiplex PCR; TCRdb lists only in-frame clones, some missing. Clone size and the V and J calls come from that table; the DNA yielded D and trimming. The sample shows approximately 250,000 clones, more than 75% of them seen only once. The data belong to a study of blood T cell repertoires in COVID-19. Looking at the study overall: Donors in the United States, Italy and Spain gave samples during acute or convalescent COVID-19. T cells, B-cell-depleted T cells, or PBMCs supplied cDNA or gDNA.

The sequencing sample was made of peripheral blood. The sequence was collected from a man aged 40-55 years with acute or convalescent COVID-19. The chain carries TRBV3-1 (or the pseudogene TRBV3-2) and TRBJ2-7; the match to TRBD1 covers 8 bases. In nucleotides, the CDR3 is TGTGCCAGCAGCCGAACAGGGGGATACGAGCAGTACTTC. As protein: CASSRTGGYEQYF.